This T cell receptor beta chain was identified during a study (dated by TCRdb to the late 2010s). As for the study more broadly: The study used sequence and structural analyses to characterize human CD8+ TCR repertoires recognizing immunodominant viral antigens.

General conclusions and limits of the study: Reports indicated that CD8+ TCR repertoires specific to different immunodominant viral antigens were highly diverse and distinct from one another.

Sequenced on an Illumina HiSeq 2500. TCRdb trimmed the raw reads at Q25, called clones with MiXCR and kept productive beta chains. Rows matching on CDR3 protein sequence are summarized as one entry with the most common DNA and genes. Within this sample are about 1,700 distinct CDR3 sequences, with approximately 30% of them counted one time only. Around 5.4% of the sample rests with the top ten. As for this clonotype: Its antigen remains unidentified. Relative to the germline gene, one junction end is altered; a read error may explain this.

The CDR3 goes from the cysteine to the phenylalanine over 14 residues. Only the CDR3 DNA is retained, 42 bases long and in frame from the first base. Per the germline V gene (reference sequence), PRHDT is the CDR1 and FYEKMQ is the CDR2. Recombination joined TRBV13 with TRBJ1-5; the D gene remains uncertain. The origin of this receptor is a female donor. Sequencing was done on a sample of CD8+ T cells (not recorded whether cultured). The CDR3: CASSLGVSSQPQHF. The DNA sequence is TGTGCCAGCAGCCTCGGTGTTAGCAGTCAGCCCCAGCATTTT.